Following are 5 T cell receptor beta chains from one sample sequenced in a study of T-cell memory formation after mild COVID-19. TCRdb re-called the 5' RACE reads through MiXCR, storing one row per CDR3 protein. The repertoire holds over 120,000 distinct CDR3 sequences, with around 27% as singletons. Sequenced material: PBMCs or a T cell subset sorted from them (not recorded which). The source is an adult woman who had mild COVID-19 (a few samples of this study predate the infection). Cell type and time point are not known.

This rearrangement joins TRBV24-1 to TRBJ2-7; maybe TRBD2 (5 bases). Germline loops: CDR1 KGHDR, CDR2 SFDVKD. V dropped 9 bases and J dropped 4 bases, with 12 bases sitting between them. This CDR3 comprises 12 residues. This CDR3 reads CATSSSGYEQYF. DNA of the CDR3: TGTGCCACCTCCAGCTCGGGGTACGAGCAGTACTTC.

The CDR3 sequence is CSARDTRGPGTQYF. The CDR3 bases are TGCAGTGCTAGAGATACCCGGGGCCCGGGGACCCAGTACTTC. The V gene is TRBV20-1, the J gene TRBJ2-5; D assignment may be TRBD1 or TRBD2 (5 bases each). CDR1 is DFQATT and CDR2 is SNEGSKA in the germline V gene (reference sequence). V was clipped by 0 bases and J by 7 bases, with 15 bases between them. The CDR3 runs 14 residues.

This chain joins TRBV19 and TRBJ2-7; TRBD1 matches 7 bases. The CDR3 totals 16 residues. Germline V gene data show CDR1 as LNHDA and CDR2 as SQIVND (reference sequence). After removal of 1 base from V and 3 bases from J, the junction contained 9 bases not matched to a gene. CDR3 amino acids: CASSIGLTGAGYEQYF. The DNA of the CDR3 is TGTGCCAGTAGTATAGGCCTAACAGGGGCGGGCTACGAGCAGTACTTC.

The chain carries TRBV9 and TRBJ1-6; D not resolved. Germline lookup yields CDR1 SGDLS and CDR2 YYNGEE. The CDR3 runs to 12 residues. V lost 0 bases and J lost 11, with 6 bases in between. The CDR3 sequence is CASSVDGPPLHF. The CDR3 nucleotides are TGTGCCAGCAGCGTAGACGGTCCACCCCTCCACTTT.

The CDR3 nucleotides read TGTGCCAGCAGTGAATACATAAGGTCTGGAAACACCATATATTTT. Protein sequence: CASSEYIRSGNTIYF. This rearrangement joins TRBV2 to TRBJ1-3; D not certain. V lost 2 bases to trimming and J lost 1 base, with 9 bases between them. The CDR3 has 15 residues. Germline V gene sequence: CDR1 SNHLY, CDR2 FYNNEI.